The TCR beta chain described here comes from a study of shared clonotypes between healthy human individuals (dated by TCRdb to about 2020). With regard to the full study: A couple of women and three men aged 18 to 49 years were included in the cohort. Blood TCR repertoires of roughly five healthy adults were deeply sequenced to estimate repertoire size and the extent of clonotype sharing between individuals. Per donor, three plates each were used for CD4 naive and CD4 memory, two for CD8 naive, and one for CD8 memory. Per donor, leukapheresis produced somewhere between about 0.9 and 10 billion PBMCs. To increase sequencing depth and limit assay-specific biases, TCR repertoire library preparation and sequencing were carried out by different laboratories using diverse techniques.

The paper's findings and limits, for the study overall: Pairwise subsampling indicated that sequencing depth was expected to affect the degree of clonotype sharing among donors. Sampling was restricted to blood, and TCR repertoires in tissues likely differ from the TCR repertoires found in blood. Rarefaction of sorted-subset datasets indicated incomplete sequencing despite the large sequencing depth. Naive subsets generally had larger estimated clonotype richness than memory subsets. Sharing across a few donors was observed for roughly 5% of naive CD4, 3% to 3.5% of naive CD8, roughly 2.4% of memory CD4, and around 0.44% of memory CD8 clonotypes. Higher generation probabilities were observed for clonotypes shared by all four sorted-subset donors than for non-shared clonotypes. The genetic and exposure-history diversity represented was limited by the small number of donors.

Donors were healthy HIV-negative adults with no recently reported acute infections or vaccinations. Every donor was a Caucasian adult living in Nashville, Tennessee, USA. Magnetic negative selection was used to enrich CD4+ T cells, after which naive cells were positively selected on CD45RA and the negative fraction became the memory subset. Blood was collected by leukapheresis, and PBMCs were isolated by Ficoll-Histopaque density gradient centrifugation and then cryopreserved in liquid nitrogen vapor phase. Analytical flow cytometry was used to check the purity and quantity of every magnetically sorted T cell population. From each sorted fraction, genomic DNA was isolated and quantified by UV absorbance on a Nanodrop 2000c. Remarks on this clone: The specificity of this receptor is unknown. Per-nucleotide qualities are absent, and no much larger clonotype sits a single base away.

Using the deep immunoSEQ assay, multiplex PCR amplified TCR CDR3 regions from genomic DNA. Genomic DNA extracted from each cell subset was distributed evenly over all wells of several immunoSEQ 96-well plates, and each plate served as one replicate. For sorted subsets, each replicate PCR was loaded with 200 ng genomic DNA, equivalent to 25,000 to 35,000 T cell genomes. The purified libraries were quantified using a Qubit 3.0 fluorometer, sized with a Bioanalyzer 2100, and then quantified again using the KAPA Library Quantification kit. Every immunoSEQ 96-well plate was sequenced on a separate single-read 150-cycle Illumina NextSeq 550 flow cell. The paper's processing steps were these. Because only junctional sequences without quality scores were contained in the immunoSEQ output, filtering matching that applied to full-length reads could not be performed. To assign V/J genes and CDR3, sequences were annotated using PyIR, a Python wrapper for IgBLAST v1.9, with IMGT germline references. Reads were filtered out if the reads had weak V/J assignments (E-value above 1e-6), no CDR3, stop codons, out-of-frame junctions, or ambiguous translated residues. V3J clonotypes were defined by identical inferred V gene, J gene, and CDR3 amino acid sequence. Percentage overlap between repertoires was computed as shared unique clonotypes divided by the size of the smaller repertoire. Repertoire richness was assessed with RTK rarefaction, the Chao1 estimator, and Recon v2.1 estimates of unobserved clonotypes. For all TCRbeta clonotypes obtained by the gDNA method from a few donors, generation probabilities were computed with OLGA. TCRdb took over this immuneACCESS table, retaining in-frame rearrangements with V and J assigned. Such tables are incomplete; in checked studies, under half of the missing clones stem from an unresolved V gene, and the remainder is unexplained. V, J and clone size are taken as reported in that table, and D and trimming were inferred from the DNA itself. The sample table records about 640,000 clones; roughly 70% of these occur just once. The ten largest account for about 2% of the sample.

The receptor was isolated from a woman in her twenties or thirties in good health. Source material: memory CD4+ T cells sorted from blood. Sample cell subset or site, as interpreted from the label and publication: CD45RA-negative fraction.

Here the CDR3 is given as CASSLGIVFTGGYEQYF. The nucleotide sequence is given as TGTGCCAGCAGCTTGGGGATTGTATTTACAGGGGGCTACGAGCAGTACTTC. Recombination joined TRBV7-2 with TRBJ2-7, and TRBD1 matches 8 of the central bases. Trimming accounts for 3 bases at V and 3 bases at J, while the number of junction bases matched to no gene is 13. The germline V gene yields SGHTA for CDR1 and FQGNSA for CDR2. The CDR3 covers 17 residues, taking in both the cysteine and the phenylalanine. The read is trimmed to its CDR3 DNA, 51 bases read in frame from base 1.